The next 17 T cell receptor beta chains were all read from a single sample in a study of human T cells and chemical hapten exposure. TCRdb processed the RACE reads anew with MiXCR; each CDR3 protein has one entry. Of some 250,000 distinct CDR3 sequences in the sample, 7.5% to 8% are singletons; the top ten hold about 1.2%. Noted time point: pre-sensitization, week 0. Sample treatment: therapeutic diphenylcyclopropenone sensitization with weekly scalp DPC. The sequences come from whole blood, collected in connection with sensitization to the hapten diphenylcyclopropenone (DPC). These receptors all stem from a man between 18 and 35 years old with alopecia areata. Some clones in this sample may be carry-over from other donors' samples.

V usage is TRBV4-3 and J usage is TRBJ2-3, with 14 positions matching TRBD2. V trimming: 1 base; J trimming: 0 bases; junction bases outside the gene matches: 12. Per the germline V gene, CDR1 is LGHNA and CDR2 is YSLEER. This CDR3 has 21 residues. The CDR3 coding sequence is TGCGCCAGCAGCCAAGGGACCGGGACTAGCGGGAGATTTACTAGCACAGATACGCAGTATTTT. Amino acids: CASSQGTGTSGRFTSTDTQYF.

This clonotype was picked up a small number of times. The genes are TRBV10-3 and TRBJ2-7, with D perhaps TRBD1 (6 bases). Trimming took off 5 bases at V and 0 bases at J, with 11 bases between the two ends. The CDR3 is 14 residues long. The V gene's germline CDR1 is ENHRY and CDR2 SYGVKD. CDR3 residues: CAISPGQSSYEQYV. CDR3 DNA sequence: TGTGCCATCAGTCCCGGACAGAGCTCCTACGAGCAGTACGTC.

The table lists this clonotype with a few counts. CDR3 sequence reads: CASSYSSIGGSSTF. The DNA of the CDR3 is TGTGCCAGCAGTTACTCGAGTATCGGCGGCAGCTCCACCTTC. J is TRBJ1-2 and V is TRBV6-2 or TRBV6-3; no clear D gene. V was shortened by 0 bases and J by 13 bases, with 18 bases between the two germline ends. The CDR3 totals 14 residues. Germline V gives CDR1 MNHEY, CDR2 SVGEGT.

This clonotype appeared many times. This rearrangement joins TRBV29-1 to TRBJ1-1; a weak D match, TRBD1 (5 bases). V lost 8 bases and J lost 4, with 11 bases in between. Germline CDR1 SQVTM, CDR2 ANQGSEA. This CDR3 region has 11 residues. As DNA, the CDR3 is TGCAGCCTTTGGGGCGGCACTGAAGCTTTCTTT. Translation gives CSLWGGTEAFF.

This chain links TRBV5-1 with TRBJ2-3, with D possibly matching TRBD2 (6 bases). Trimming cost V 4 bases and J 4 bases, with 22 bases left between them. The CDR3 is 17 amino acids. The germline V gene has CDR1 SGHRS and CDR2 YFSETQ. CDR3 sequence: CASSRGTGTPRPDTQYF. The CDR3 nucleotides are TGCGCCAGCAGCAGGGGCACCGGGACTCCAAGACCAGATACGCAGTATTTT. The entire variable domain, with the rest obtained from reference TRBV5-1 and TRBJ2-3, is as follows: KAGVTQTPRYLIKTRGQQVTLSCSPISGHRSVSWYQQTPGQGLQFLFEYFSETQRNKGNFPGRFSGRQFSNSRSEMNVSTLELGDSALYLCASSRGTGTPRPDTQYFGPGTRLTVL.

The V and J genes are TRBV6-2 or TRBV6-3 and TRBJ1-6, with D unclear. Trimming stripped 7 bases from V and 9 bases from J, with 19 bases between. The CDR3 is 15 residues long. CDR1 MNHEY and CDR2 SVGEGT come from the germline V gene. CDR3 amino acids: CASTPRAQLLSPLHF. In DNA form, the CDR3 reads TGTGCCAGCACCCCACGGGCTCAACTACTTTCACCCCTCCACTTT.

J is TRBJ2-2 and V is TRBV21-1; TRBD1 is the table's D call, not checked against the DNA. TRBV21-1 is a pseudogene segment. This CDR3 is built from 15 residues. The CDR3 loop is CASRRQGPNTGELFF. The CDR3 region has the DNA TGTGCCAGCAGACGACAGGGCCCGAACACCGGGGAGCTGTTTTTT.

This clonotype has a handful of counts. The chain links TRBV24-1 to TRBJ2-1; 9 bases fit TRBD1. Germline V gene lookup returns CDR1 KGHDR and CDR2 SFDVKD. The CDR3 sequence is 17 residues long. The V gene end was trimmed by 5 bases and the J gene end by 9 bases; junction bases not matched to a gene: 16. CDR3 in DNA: TGTGCCACCAGTGGGAGGTCCGACAGGGGGGGGCCAAGTGAGCAGTTCTTC. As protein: CATSGRSDRGGPSEQFF.

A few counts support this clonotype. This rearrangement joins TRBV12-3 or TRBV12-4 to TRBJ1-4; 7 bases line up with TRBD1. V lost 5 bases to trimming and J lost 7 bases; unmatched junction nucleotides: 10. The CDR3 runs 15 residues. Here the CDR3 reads CASSPRQGSGEKLFF. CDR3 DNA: TGTGCCAGCAGTCCCCGACAGGGTTCAGGTGAAAAACTGTTTTTT.

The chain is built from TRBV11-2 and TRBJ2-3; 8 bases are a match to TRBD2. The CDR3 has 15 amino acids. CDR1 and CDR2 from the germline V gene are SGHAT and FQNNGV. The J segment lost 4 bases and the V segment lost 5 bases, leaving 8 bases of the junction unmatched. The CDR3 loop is CASSMSGGRADTQYF. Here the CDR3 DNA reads TGTGCCAGCAGCATGAGCGGGGGACGTGCAGATACGCAGTATTTT.

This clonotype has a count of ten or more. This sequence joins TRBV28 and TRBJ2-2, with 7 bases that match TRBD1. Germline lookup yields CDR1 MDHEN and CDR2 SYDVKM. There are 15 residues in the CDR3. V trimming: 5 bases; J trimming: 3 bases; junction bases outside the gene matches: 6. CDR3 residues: CASSPGDRDTGELFF. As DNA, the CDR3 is TGTGCCAGCAGTCCCGGGGACAGAGACACCGGGGAGCTGTTTTTT.

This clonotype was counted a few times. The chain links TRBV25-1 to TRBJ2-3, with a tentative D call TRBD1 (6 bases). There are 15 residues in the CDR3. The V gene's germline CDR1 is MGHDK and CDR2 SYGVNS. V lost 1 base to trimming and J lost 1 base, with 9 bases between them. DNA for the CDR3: TGTGCCAGCAGTGAATTTGCAGGGGGCACAGATACGCAGTATTTT. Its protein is CASSEFAGGTDTQYF.

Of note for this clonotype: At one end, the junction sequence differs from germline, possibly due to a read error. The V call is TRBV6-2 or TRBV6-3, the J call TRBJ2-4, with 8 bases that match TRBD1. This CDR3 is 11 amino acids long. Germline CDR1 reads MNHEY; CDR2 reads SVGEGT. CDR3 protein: CASLQGEEMHF. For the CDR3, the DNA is TGTGCCAGCTTACAGGGGGAAGAGATGCACTTC.

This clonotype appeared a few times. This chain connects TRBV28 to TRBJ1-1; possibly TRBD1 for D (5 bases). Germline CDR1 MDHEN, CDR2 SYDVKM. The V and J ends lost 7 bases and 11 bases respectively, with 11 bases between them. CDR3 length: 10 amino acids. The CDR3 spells CASIGVRAFF. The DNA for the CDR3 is TGTGCCAGCATAGGGGTGAGGGCTTTCTTT. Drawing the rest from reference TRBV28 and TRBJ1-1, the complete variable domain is DVKVTQSSRYLVKRTGEKVFLECVQDMDHENMFWYRQDPGLGLRLIYFSYDVKMKEKGDIPEGYSVSREKKERFSLILESASTNQTSMYLCASIGVRAFFGQGTRLTVV.

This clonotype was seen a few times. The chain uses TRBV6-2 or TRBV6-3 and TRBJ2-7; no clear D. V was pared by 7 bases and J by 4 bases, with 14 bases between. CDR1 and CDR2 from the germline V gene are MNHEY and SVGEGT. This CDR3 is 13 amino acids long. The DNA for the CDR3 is TGTGCCAGCACCTACAGCTTGCCTTACGAGCAGTACTTC. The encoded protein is CASTYSLPYEQYF.

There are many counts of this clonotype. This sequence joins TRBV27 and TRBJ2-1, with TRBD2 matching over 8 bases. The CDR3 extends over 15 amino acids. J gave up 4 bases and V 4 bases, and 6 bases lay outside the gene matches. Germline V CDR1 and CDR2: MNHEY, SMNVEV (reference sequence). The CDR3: CASSSERGTYNEQFF. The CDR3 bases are TGTGCCAGCAGTTCCGAGCGGGGGACATACAATGAGCAGTTCTTC.

The CDR3 spells CASSFSGFMNTEAFF. The CDR3 bases are TGTGCCAGCAGCTTCTCCGGCTTTATGAACACTGAAGCTTTCTTT. This chain joins TRBV7-2 and TRBJ1-1; D ambiguous. V lost 3 bases, J lost 0 bases, and 11 bases lay in between. CDR1 and CDR2 from the germline V gene are SGHTA and FQGNSA. The CDR3 totals 15 residues.